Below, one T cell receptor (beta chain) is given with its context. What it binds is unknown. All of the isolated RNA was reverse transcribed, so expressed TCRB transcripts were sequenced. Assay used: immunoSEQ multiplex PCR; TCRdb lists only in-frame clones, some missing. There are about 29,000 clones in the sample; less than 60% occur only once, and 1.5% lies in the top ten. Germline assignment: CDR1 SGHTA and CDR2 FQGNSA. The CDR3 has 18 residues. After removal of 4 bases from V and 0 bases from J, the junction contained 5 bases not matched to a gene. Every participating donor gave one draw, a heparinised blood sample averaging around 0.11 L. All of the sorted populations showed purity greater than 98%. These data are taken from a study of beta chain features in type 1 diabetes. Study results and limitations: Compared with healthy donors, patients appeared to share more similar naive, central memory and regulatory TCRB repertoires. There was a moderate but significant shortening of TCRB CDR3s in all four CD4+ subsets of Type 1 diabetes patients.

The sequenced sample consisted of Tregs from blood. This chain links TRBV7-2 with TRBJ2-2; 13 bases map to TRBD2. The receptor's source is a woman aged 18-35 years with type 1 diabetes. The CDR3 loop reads CASSSGLAGSTNTGELFF. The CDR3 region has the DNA TGTGCCAGCAGCTCGGGACTAGCGGGATCCACGAACACCGGGGAGCTGTTTTTT.